The 24 T cell receptor beta chains below all came from one sample that was sequenced in a study of T cell responses to AZD1222 COVID-19 vaccine. Using immunoSEQ multiplex PCR, the repertoire was profiled, and TCRdb retains in-frame clones only, with some absent. The repertoire consists of 93,000 or so clones, with roughly nine tenths occurring once and the leading ten covering over 40%. The sequenced sample was peripheral blood, obtained on day 0 of AZD1222 vaccination. The receptor set was obtained from an adult in good health.

The chain has TRBV5-1 and TRBJ2-3; 8 bases line up with TRBD2. The germline V gene has CDR1 SGHRS and CDR2 YFSETQ. V dropped 5 bases and J dropped 2; count of bases not matched to a gene: 13. The CDR3 spans 17 residues. The CDR3 DNA reads TGCGCCAGCAGATGGGGGGACACTAGCGGTTCCACAGATACGCAGTATTTT. Protein sequence: CASRWGDTSGSTDTQYF.

This rearrangement joins TRBV27 to TRBJ2-3; D is ambiguous. This CDR3 spans 15 amino acids. The germline gives CDR1 MNHEY, CDR2 SMNVEV (reference sequence). Trimming shortened V by 3 bases and J by 6 bases, and 16 bases separated the two germline ends. CDR3 protein: CASSFRPNRVDTQYF. The CDR3 DNA is TGTGCCAGCAGTTTTAGGCCCAATCGGGTGGATACGCAGTATTTT.

The CDR3 is CASSQVFGTRGSPLHF. The CDR3 DNA follows: TGCGCCAGCAGCCAAGTCTTTGGGACCAGAGGGTCACCCCTCCACTTT. The rearrangement uses TRBV4-1 and TRBJ1-6; maybe TRBD1 (5 bases). Germline CDR1 is MGHRA and CDR2 is YSYEKL. With 1 base removed from V and 10 bases from J, the gap between germline ends came to 17 bases. This CDR3 is 16 amino acids long.

This clone has a single count. V usage is TRBV7-3 and J usage is TRBJ1-1; no firm D call. The germline V gene has CDR1 SGHTA and CDR2 FQGTGA. V was pared by 0 bases and J by 1 base, with 3 bases between. This CDR3 region has 13 residues. The chain's CDR3 is CASSLTENTEAFF. CDR3 DNA: TGTGCCAGCAGCTTAACAGAGAACACTGAAGCTTTCTTT.

The chain carries TRBV7-2 and TRBJ2-2; the match to TRBD2 covers 10 bases. This CDR3 is built from 16 residues. Germline V gene data show CDR1 as SGHTA and CDR2 as FQGNSA. V was pared by 4 bases and J by 4 bases, with 6 bases of the junction left unmatched. CDR3 amino acids: CASSSMRTSGTGELFF. CDR3 in DNA: TGTGCCAGCAGCTCCATGCGGACTAGCGGCACCGGGGAGCTGTTTTTT.

The gene calls are TRBV7-9 and TRBJ2-5; D could derive from TRBD1 or TRBD2 (6 bases each). Per germline, CDR1 SEHNR and CDR2 FQNEAQ (reference sequence). CDR3 length: 18 residues. V was shortened by 5 bases and J by 1 base, with 23 bases between the two germline ends. CDR3 region: CASSPGDQGFSTQETQYF. For the CDR3, the DNA is TGTGCCAGCAGCCCGGGGGACCAGGGGTTCTCAACCCAAGAGACCCAGTACTTC.

The V gene is TRBV9, the J gene TRBJ2-7, with a possible D match to TRBD2 (6 bases). The germline V and J ends were trimmed by 2 bases and 5 bases, with 17 bases remaining between them. Germline V lookup: CDR1 SGDLS, CDR2 YYNGEE. The CDR3 is made up of 15 amino acids. The CDR3 is CASSVGTGGFNEQYF. The CDR3 DNA sequence: TGTGCCAGCAGCGTGGGGACTGGCGGGTTTAACGAGCAGTACTTC.

The genes are TRBV7-2 and TRBJ2-1, with TRBD2 as a possible D gene (5 bases). V was pared by 4 bases and J by 0 bases, with 7 bases between. Germline V lookup: CDR1 SGHTA, CDR2 FQGNSA. CDR3 length equals 14 residues. In nucleotides, the CDR3 is TGTGCCAGCAGCTCTACTAGCTCCTACAATGAGCAGTTCTTC. Protein product: CASSSTSSYNEQFF.

J is TRBJ2-7 and V is TRBV29-1, with D possibly TRBD2 on 6 matching bases. The CDR3 consists of 13 residues. The ends were cut back, 4 bases at V and 6 bases at J, with 16 bases in the middle. Germline assignment: CDR1 SQVTM and CDR2 ANQGSEA. The CDR3 DNA sequence: TGCAGCGTTGGGAGCGGGCTGCTTGCCGAGCAGTACTTC. Its translation is CSVGSGLLAEQYF.

The chain has TRBV28 and TRBJ2-1, with D hard to call. Deletions cut 6 bases from V and 6 bases from J, with 15 bases between. This CDR3 contains 14 residues. Germline CDR1 MDHEN, CDR2 SYDVKM. The CDR3 nucleotides read TGTGCCAGCAGCCTTAGCCCAGGCGCCAATGAGCAGTTCTTC. It is translated as CASSLSPGANEQFF.

The rearrangement links TRBV28 to TRBJ2-7, with a tentative D call TRBD1 (6 bases). CDR3 length: 12 amino acids. Germline V CDR1 and CDR2: MDHEN, SYDVKM. V shed 8 bases and J shed 5 bases, with 13 bases lying between them. The CDR3 nucleotides read TGTGCCAGCGAACAGGGTCCCCACGAGCAGTACTTC. Protein: CASEQGPHEQYF.

This rearrangement joins TRBV7-8 to TRBJ1-5; no firm D call. V lost 0 bases, J lost 0 bases, and 6 bases lay in between. The CDR3 consists of 15 residues. CDR1 is SGHVS and CDR2 is FQNEAQ in the germline V gene. This chain's CDR3 is CASSLAGYSNQPQHF. The CDR3 nucleotides read TGTGCCAGCAGCTTAGCTGGATATAGCAATCAGCCCCAGCATTTT.

This chain connects TRBV7-8 to TRBJ2-1; D not certain. Germline CDR1 SGHVS, CDR2 FQNEAQ. CDR3 length: 11 amino acids. Trimming pared 2 bases from V and 7 bases from J, leaving 3 bases between. The CDR3 DNA follows: TGTGCCAGCAGCTTATTGAATGAGCAGTTCTTC. Protein product: CASSLLNEQFF.

In its sample, this clone was seen a few times. This sequence joins TRBV9 and TRBJ2-2; 7 positions match TRBD1. The CDR3 is made up of 13 amino acids. Germline CDR1 SGDLS, CDR2 YYNGEE. The V and J ends lost 4 bases and 8 bases, in that order; junction bases with no gene match: 5. The CDR3 bases are TGTGCCAGCAGCCCCGACAGGGAGGGGGAGCTGTTTTTT. It is translated as CASSPDREGELFF.

The chain couples TRBV5-6 to TRBJ1-2, with unresolved D. In germline, CDR1 is SGHDT, CDR2 YYEEEE. CDR3 length: 14 amino acids. V lost 0 bases and J lost 4, with 10 bases in between. The CDR3 DNA reads as TGTGCCAGCAGCTTGGACCCGTCGGGCTATGGCTACACCTTC. As protein: CASSLDPSGYGYTF.

This sequence joins TRBV7-2 and TRBJ2-1; D is ambiguous. V lost 4 bases and J lost 7, with 17 bases in between. CDR3 length equals 15 residues. CDR1 SGHTA and CDR2 FQGNSA come from the germline V gene. This CDR3 reads CASSSNREGWNEQFF. DNA of the CDR3: TGTGCCAGCAGCTCGAACCGCGAAGGATGGAATGAGCAGTTCTTC.

This clone was counted once. The V call is TRBV30, the J call TRBJ1-5; 8 nucleotides match TRBD1. The CDR3 runs to 17 residues. CDR1 GTSNPN and CDR2 SVGIG come from the germline V gene (reference sequence). Trimming removed 3 bases from V and 0 bases from J; junction bases left unmatched: 10. CDR3 coding DNA: TGTGCCTGGAGAAAACAGGGGGGCACTTATAGCAATCAGCCCCAGCATTTT. Residues: CAWRKQGGTYSNQPQHF.

A few counts support this clone. The chain couples TRBV5-6 to TRBJ1-2; a possible D gene is TRBD1 (6 bases). V lost 4 bases and J 5 bases, leaving 12 bases between the germline ends. The germline CDR1 and CDR2 sequences are SGHDT and YYEEEE. This CDR3 has 13 amino acids. The CDR3 spells CASSRGGGYGYTF. For the CDR3, the DNA is TGTGCCAGCAGCCGAGGGGGAGGGTATGGCTACACCTTC.

The chain links TRBV9 to TRBJ2-6; D may be TRBD1 (5 bases). The germline CDR1 and CDR2 sequences are SGDLS and YYNGEE. The CDR3 has 17 amino acids. V lost 0 bases, J lost 0 bases, and 10 bases lay in between. In DNA, the CDR3 is TGTGCCAGCAGCGTAGCACAGGAGAGCTCTGGGGCCAACGTCCTGACTTTC. Amino acid sequence: CASSVAQESSGANVLTF.

The chain combines TRBV5-6 with TRBJ1-6; 11 nucleotides agree with TRBD1. Per germline, CDR1 SGHDT and CDR2 YYEEEE. V dropped 4 bases and J dropped 9; count of bases not matched to a gene: 3. The CDR3 runs 14 residues. As DNA, the CDR3 is TGTGCCAGCAGCACCGGGACAGGGGGTTCACCCCTCCACTTT. Encoded protein: CASSTGTGGSPLHF.

This clone has a single count. The genes are TRBV7-3 and TRBJ2-7; D remains unclear. With 4 bases removed from V and 2 bases from J, the gap between germline ends came to 21 bases. Looked up from germline, CDR1 is SGHTA and CDR2 is FQGTGA. CDR3 length equals 17 residues. The CDR3 sequence: CASSYPLWVKKAYEQYF. CDR3 nucleotides: TGTGCCAGCAGCTACCCCCTCTGGGTTAAAAAGGCCTACGAGCAGTACTTC.

V is TRBV28 and J is TRBJ2-7; TRBD2 agrees at 8 bases. The CDR3 sequence is 16 residues long. V was pared by 2 bases and J by 4 bases, with 10 bases of the junction left unmatched. Germline CDR1 is MDHEN and CDR2 is SYDVKM. The CDR3: CASSLPRGAGEYEQYF. The CDR3, as DNA: TGTGCCAGCAGTTTACCCCGTGGAGCGGGAGAGTACGAGCAGTACTTC.

The chain has TRBV27 and TRBJ2-7; D call uncertain. The ends were cut back, 4 bases at V and 5 bases at J, with 12 bases in the middle. CDR1 and CDR2 from the germline V gene are MNHEY and SMNVEV (reference sequence). This CDR3 is built from 13 residues. CDR3 nucleotides: TGTGCCAGCAGTTCCGGTGGAAGGGACGAGCAGTACTTC. Translating gives CASSSGGRDEQYF.

The chain employs TRBV4-1 and TRBJ2-4; D might be TRBD1 (5 bases). Trimming removed 1 base from V and 0 bases from J, with 13 bases in between. This CDR3 comprises 17 residues. The germline CDR1 and CDR2 sequences are MGHRA and YSYEKL. The CDR3 sequence: CASSQGRPQGAKNIQYF. CDR3 DNA: TGCGCCAGCAGCCAAGGACGACCCCAGGGAGCCAAAAACATTCAGTACTTC.